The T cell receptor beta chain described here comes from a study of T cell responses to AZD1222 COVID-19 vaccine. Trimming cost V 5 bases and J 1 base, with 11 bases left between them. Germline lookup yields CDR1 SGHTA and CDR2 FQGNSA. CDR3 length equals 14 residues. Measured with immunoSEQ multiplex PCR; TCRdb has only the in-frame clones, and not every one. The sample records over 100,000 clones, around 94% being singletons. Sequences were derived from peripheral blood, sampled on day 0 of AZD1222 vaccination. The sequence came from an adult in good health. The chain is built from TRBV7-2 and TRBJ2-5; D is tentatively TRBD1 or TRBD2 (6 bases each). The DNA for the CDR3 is TGTGCCAGCAGCGAAAAGGGGGGCCAAGAGACCCAGTACTTC. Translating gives CASSEKGGQETQYF.